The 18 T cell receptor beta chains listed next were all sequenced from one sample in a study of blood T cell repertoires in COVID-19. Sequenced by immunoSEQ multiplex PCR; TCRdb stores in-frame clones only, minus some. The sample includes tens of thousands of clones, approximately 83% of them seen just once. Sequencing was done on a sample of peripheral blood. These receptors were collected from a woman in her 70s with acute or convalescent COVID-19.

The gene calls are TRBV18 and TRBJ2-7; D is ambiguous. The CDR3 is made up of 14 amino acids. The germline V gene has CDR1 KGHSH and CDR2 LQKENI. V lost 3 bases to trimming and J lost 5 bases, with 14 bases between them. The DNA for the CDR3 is TGTGCCAGCTCACCCACCCTCGACAAGCACGAGCAGTACTTC. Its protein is CASSPTLDKHEQYF.

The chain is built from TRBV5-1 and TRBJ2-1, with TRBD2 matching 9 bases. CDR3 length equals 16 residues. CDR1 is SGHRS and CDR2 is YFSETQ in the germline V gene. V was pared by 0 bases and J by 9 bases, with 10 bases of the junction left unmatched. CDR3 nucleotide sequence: TGCGCCAGCAGCTTGGCCGGCGGGGGGGCCGCCTCTGAGCAGTTCTTC. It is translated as CASSLAGGGAASEQFF.

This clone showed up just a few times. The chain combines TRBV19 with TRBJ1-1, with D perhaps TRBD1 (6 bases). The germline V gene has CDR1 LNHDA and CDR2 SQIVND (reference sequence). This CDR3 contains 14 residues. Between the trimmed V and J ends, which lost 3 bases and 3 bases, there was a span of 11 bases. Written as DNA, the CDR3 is TGTGCCAGTAGTATCGGACAGCGATACACTGAAGCTTTCTTT. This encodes CASSIGQRYTEAFF.

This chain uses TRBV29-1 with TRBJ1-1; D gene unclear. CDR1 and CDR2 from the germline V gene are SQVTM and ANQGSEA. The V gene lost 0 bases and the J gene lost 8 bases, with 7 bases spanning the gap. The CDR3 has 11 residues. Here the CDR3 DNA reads TGCAGCGTTGAAGATCTACTCGAAGCTTTCTTT. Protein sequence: CSVEDLLEAFF.

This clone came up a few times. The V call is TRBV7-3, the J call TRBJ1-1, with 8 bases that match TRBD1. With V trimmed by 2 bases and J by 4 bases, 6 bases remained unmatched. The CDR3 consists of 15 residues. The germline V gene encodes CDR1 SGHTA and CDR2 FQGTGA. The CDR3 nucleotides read TGTGCCAGCAGCTTACGTCCCGGGACAGGCACTGAAGCTTTCTTT. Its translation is CASSLRPGTGTEAFF.

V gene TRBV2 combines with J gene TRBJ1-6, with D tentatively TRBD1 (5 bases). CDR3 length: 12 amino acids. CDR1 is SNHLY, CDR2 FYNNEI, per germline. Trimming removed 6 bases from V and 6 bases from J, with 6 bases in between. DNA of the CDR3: TGTGCCAGCAGGGGGCTTAATTCACCCCTCCACTTT. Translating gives CASRGLNSPLHF.

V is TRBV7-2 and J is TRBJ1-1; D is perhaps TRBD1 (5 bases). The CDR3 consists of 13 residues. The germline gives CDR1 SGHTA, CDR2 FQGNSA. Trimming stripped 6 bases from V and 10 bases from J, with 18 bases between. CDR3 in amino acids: CASSRGGTSGAFF. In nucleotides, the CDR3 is TGTGCCAGCAGTAGAGGTGGGACTAGCGGAGCTTTCTTT.

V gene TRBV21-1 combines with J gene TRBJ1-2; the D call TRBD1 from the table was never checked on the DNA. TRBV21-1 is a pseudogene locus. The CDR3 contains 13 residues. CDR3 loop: CASRKGQSSGYTF. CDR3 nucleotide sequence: TGTGCCAGCAGGAAGGGACAGTCCTCCGGCTACACCTTC.

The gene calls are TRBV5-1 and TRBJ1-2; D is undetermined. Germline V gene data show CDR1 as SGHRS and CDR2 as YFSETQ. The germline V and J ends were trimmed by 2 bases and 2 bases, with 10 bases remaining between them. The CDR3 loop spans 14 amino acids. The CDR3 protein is CASSFRTGNYGYTF. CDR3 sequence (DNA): TGCGCCAGCAGCTTTAGGACGGGAAACTATGGCTACACCTTC.

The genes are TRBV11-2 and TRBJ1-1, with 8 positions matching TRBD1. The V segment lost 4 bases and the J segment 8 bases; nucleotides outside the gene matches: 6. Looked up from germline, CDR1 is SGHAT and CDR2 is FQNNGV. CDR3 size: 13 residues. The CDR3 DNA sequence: TGTGCCAGCAGCTCCTCCGGACAGGGAGAAGCTTTCTTT. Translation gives CASSSSGQGEAFF. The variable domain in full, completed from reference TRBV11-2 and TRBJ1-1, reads EAGVAQSPRYKIIEKRQSVAFWCNPISGHATLYWYQQILGQGPKLLIQFQNNGVVDDSQLPKDRFSAERLKGVDSTLKIQPAKLEDSAVYLCASSSSGQGEAFFGQGTRLTVV.

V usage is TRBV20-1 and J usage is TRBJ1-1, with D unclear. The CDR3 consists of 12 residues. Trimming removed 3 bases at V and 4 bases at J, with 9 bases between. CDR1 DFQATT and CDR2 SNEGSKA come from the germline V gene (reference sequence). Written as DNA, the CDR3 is TGCAGTGCTAGTACAGAGCTCACTGAAGCTTTCTTT. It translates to CSASTELTEAFF.

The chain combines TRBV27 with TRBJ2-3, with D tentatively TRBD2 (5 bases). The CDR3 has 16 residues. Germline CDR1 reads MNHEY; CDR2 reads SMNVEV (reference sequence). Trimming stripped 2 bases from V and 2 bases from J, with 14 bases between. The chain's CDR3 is CASSLGLASLTDTQYF. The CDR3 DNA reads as TGTGCCAGCAGTTTAGGGTTAGCGAGCCTCACAGATACGCAGTATTTT.

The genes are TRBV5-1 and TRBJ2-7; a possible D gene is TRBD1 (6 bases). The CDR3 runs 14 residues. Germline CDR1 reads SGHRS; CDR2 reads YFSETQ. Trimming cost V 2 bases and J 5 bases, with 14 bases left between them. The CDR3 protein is CASSFQGFGDEQYF. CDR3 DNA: TGCGCCAGCAGCTTCCAGGGGTTTGGGGACGAGCAGTACTTC.

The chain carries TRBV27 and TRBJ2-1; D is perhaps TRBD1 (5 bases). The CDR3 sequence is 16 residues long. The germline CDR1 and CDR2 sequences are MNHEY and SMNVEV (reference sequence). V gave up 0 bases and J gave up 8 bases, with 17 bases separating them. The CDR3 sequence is CASSLSQQGEDYEQFF. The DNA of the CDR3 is TGTGCCAGCAGTTTATCGCAGCAGGGCGAAGATTATGAGCAGTTCTTC.

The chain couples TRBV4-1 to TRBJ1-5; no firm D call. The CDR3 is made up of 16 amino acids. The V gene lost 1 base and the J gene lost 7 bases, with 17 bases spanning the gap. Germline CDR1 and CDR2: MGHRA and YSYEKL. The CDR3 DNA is TGCGCCAGCAGCCAAGTTATTAATCTGTCTGAGCAGCCCCAGCATTTT. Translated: CASSQVINLSEQPQHF.

The CDR3 reads CATQTGGTEAFF. The CDR3 DNA reads as TGCGCCACCCAGACGGGGGGCACTGAAGCTTTCTTT. The rearrangement links TRBV10-2 to TRBJ1-1; tentative D call: TRBD1 (5 bases). The CDR3 is 12 amino acids. CDR1 and CDR2 (germline): WSHSY, SAAADI. Trimming stripped 10 bases from V and 4 bases from J, with 13 bases between.

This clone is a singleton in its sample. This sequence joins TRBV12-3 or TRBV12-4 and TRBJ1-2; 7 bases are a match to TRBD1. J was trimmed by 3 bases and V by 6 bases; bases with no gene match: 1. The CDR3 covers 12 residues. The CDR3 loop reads CASRTGDYGYTF. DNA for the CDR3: TGTGCCAGCAGAACAGGGGACTATGGCTACACCTTC.

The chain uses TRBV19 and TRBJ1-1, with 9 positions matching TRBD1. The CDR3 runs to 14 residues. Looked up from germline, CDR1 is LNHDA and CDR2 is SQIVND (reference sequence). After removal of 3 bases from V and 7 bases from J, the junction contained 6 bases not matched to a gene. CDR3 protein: CASSMGQGLSEAFF. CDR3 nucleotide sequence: TGTGCCAGTAGTATGGGACAGGGCCTTAGTGAAGCTTTCTTT.